This T cell receptor (beta chain) was sequenced during a study of blood T cell repertoires in COVID-19. In the study overall: Some COVID-19 samples were acute and others convalescent; all came from the United States, Italy and Spain.

Germline lookup yields CDR1 SGHRS and CDR2 YFSETQ. Germline trimming cut 3 bases from V and 4 bases from J; bases unmatched to any gene: 8. This CDR3 is 16 amino acids long. The table came from immunoSEQ multiplex PCR; TCRdb's copy has only in-frame clones and leaves some out. The sample contains approximately 92,000 clones, around 84% of which appear only once. Sequences were obtained from peripheral blood. The gene calls are TRBV5-1 and TRBJ2-1; 9 positions match TRBD1. The receptor comes from a woman aged 55-75 years in a cohort sampled during active or convalescent COVID-19. The CDR3 coding sequence is TGCGCCAGCAGCTCCGTTATCGGACAGGGGTACAATGAGCAGTTCTTC. Its translation is CASSSVIGQGYNEQFF. The full variable domain, completed using reference TRBV5-1 and TRBJ2-1, is KAGVTQTPRYLIKTRGQQVTLSCSPISGHRSVSWYQQTPGQGLQFLFEYFSETQRNKGNFPGRFSGRQFSNSRSEMNVSTLELGDSALYLCASSSVIGQGYNEQFFGPGTRLTVL.